The rows below give T cell receptor beta chains drawn from one sample of a study of T cell changes during pregnancy in multiple sclerosis. Assay used: immunoSEQ multiplex PCR; TCRdb lists only in-frame clones, some missing. The sample holds some 81,000 clones, about 93% seen once. The material was peripheral blood, obtained after pregnancy. These TCRs come from a female donor in good health, enrolled as a control in a pregnancy study. CDR3s include the opening cysteine and the closing phenylalanine or tryptophan. A D gene is named only where the DNA matches it firmly. Not every row has a clone size; where given, it reads once, few, many or a size class.

v_gene,d_gene,j_gene,abundance,CDR3nt,CDR3aa
TRBV15,TRBD1,TRBJ2-6,.,TGTGCCACCAGCAGAGATTGGGGCAGGGGGTCTCACTCTGGGGCCAACGTCCTGACTTTC,CATSRDWGRGSHSGANVLTF
TRBV7-9,.,TRBJ2-7,.,TGTGCCAGCAGCTTAGGGACCTCCGCGGGACAGCGGAACGAGCAGTACTTC,CASSLGTSAGQRNEQYF
TRBV7-9,TRBD2,TRBJ2-4,.,TGTGCCAGCAGCCCCGTGGCGGGAGGATACATTCAGTACTTC,CASSPVAGGYIQYF
TRBV7-6,.,TRBJ1-5,.,TGTGCCAGCAGCAGGAGTTCCGAACGGCCCCAGCATTTT,CASSRSSERPQHF
TRBV5-1,TRBD1,TRBJ2-5,.,TGCGCCAGCAGCTTGGGGCCGACAGGGGTTCTAGAGACCCAGTACTTC,CASSLGPTGVLETQYF
TRBV5-1,.,TRBJ2-5,once,TGCGCCAGCAGCTTGAGGGGGGGCAGACAAGAGACCCAGTACTTC,CASSLRGGRQETQYF
TRBV12-2,.,TRBJ2-2,once,TGTGCAAGTCGCTTAGGGTGGGGCTGCCTTGCCGGGGAGCTGTTTTTT,CASRLGWGCLAGELFF
TRBV6-6,.,TRBJ2-5,.,TGTGCCAGCAGTTACGGGGGCCCAGAGACCCAGTACTTC,CASSYGGPETQYF
TRBV11-3,.,TRBJ2-3,.,TGTGCCAGCAGCCCCAGGGCTGGGGATACGCAGTATTTT,CASSPRAGDTQYF
TRBV7-9,.,TRBJ2-5,.,TGTGCCAGCAGCTTAGTCTCCGGGTGGGAGACCCAGTACTTC,CASSLVSGWETQYF
TRBV9,.,TRBJ1-3,.,TGTGCCAGCAGCGTTCTGGGGCTCTCTGGAAACACCATATATTTT,CASSVLGLSGNTIYF
TRBV5-1,.,TRBJ1-1,.,TGCGCCAGCAGCCCAGGGGCGGCGAACACTGAAGCTTTCTTT,CASSPGAANTEAFF
TRBV28,TRBD1,TRBJ1-1,.,TGTGCCACCATGCGACAGGGGGCTGAAGCTTTCTTT,CATMRQGAEAFF
TRBV11-2,TRBD2,TRBJ2-7,.,TGTGCCAGCAGCTCGTTAGCGGGAGGGGCCTACGAGCAGTACTTC,CASSSLAGGAYEQYF
TRBV7-8,TRBD2,TRBJ2-7,.,TGTGCCAGCAGCCGCCAAAGCGGGGGGACTTACGAGCAGTACTTC,CASSRQSGGTYEQYF
TRBV2,TRBD1,TRBJ1-2,.,TGTGCCAGCAGTAGGACCGGGACAGGCTATGGCTACACCTTC,CASSRTGTGYGYTF
TRBV7-8,.,TRBJ2-3,once,TGTGCCAGCAGCTTTAGGCGGGCCGGGGATACGCAGTATTTT,CASSFRRAGDTQYF
TRBV29-1,TRBD2,TRBJ2-1,.,TGCAGCGTTGAAGTTTTTACTAGCGGGGGGGCCAATGAGCAGTTCTTC,CSVEVFTSGGANEQFF
TRBV7-3,.,TRBJ1-1,.,TGTGCCAGCAGCTTACTGGGCCTGCACACTGAAGCTTTCTTT,CASSLLGLHTEAFF
TRBV7-3,.,TRBJ2-1,.,TGTGCCAGCAGCTTAGGTCAGGCCCACAATGAGCAGTTCTTC,CASSLGQAHNEQFF
TRBV19,TRBD2,TRBJ2-1,.,TGTGCCACAAGAAGACTAGCACTACCCTACAATGAGCAGTTCTTC,CATRRLALPYNEQFF
TRBV5-1,.,TRBJ1-1,.,TGCGCCAGCAGCTACACCGCGGGGGCGGGCACTGAAGCTTTCTTT,CASSYTAGAGTEAFF
TRBV28,TRBD1,TRBJ1-1,.,TGTGCCAGCAGCCTACAGGGGGCGAAAACTGAAGCTTTCTTT,CASSLQGAKTEAFF
TRBV19,TRBD2,TRBJ2-7,.,TGTGCCAGTAGTATAGCGGGAGGGGGAAAGCAGTACTTC,CASSIAGGGKQYF
TRBV5-1,TRBD2,TRBJ2-5,.,TGCGCCAGCAGCTTGGACGGGGGGGTATACGAGACCCAGTACTTC,CASSLDGGVYETQYF
TRBV4-2,.,TRBJ1-6,few,TGTGCCAGCAGCCAACCGGACTCGGAAAATTCACCCCTCCACTTT,CASSQPDSENSPLHF
TRBV10-2,.,TRBJ2-7,.,TGCGCCAGCAGTCGACTCTCCTACGAGCAGTACTTC,CASSRLSYEQYF
TRBV5-1,TRBD1,TRBJ1-5,.,TGCGCCAGCAGCCCATCAGGGGGAGGCAATCAGCCCCAGCATTTT,CASSPSGGGNQPQHF
TRBV28,TRBD2,TRBJ2-5,once,TGTGCCAGCAGTTTAGGGCTAGCGGGAGAGACCCAGTACTTC,CASSLGLAGETQYF
TRBV6-5,.,TRBJ2-5,.,TGTGCCAGCAGTTACGACGGGACACCCCAAGAGACCCAGTACTTC,CASSYDGTPQETQYF
TRBV19,.,TRBJ2-3,.,TGTGCCAGTAGTAGGAGTTCTGTTGCAGATACGCAGTATTTT,CASSRSSVADTQYF
TRBV6-6,.,TRBJ1-1,.,TGTGCCAGCGGGTTAAGGGGTGCTGAAGCTTTCTTT,CASGLRGAEAFF
TRBV2,TRBD1,TRBJ2-5,once,TGTGCCAGCAGTGAAGGCAGGGGGATCTGGGGCCAAGAGACCCAGTACTTC,CASSEGRGIWGQETQYF
TRBV19,TRBD1,TRBJ2-7,.,TGTGCCAGTAGTCCTGGGACAGACTACGAGCAGTACTTC,CASSPGTDYEQYF
TRBV30,.,TRBJ2-1,.,TGTGCCTGGAGTACGCCATACAGTGATATCTCCTACAATGAGCAGTTCTTC,CAWSTPYSDISYNEQFF
TRBV4-3,TRBD2,TRBJ2-1,.,TGCGCCAGCAGCCAAACCGGGACTAGCAGTGACAATGAGCAGTTCTTC,CASSQTGTSSDNEQFF
TRBV28,TRBD2,TRBJ2-2,.,TGTGCCAGCAGGACCCCCGGGCTAGCGGGGAGCTCGAACACCGGGGAGCTGTTTTTT,CASRTPGLAGSSNTGELFF
TRBV2,.,TRBJ1-3,.,TGTGCCAGCAGTGAGGGGGGTAACACCATATATTTT,CASSEGGNTIYF
TRBV28,TRBD2,TRBJ2-5,.,TGTGCCAGCAGTTTACCCAGCGGGAGTCTCGAGACCCAGTACTTC,CASSLPSGSLETQYF
TRBV4-1,TRBD2,TRBJ2-3,.,TGCGCCAGCAGCCAACTAGGACTAGCGATGAGCACAGATACGCAGTATTTT,CASSQLGLAMSTDTQYF
TRBV7-6,TRBD2,TRBJ2-1,.,TGTGCCAGCAGCTCACTGACTAGCGGGAACTCCTACAATGAGCAGTTCTTC,CASSSLTSGNSYNEQFF
TRBV9,TRBD1,TRBJ2-7,.,TGTGCCAGCAGCGTAGGTGGGACAGGGGATTACGAGCAGTACTTC,CASSVGGTGDYEQYF
TRBV30,TRBD2,TRBJ2-7,.,TGTGCCTGGGGACTAGCGGGACTAGGGGTCTACGAGCAGTACTTC,CAWGLAGLGVYEQYF
TRBV19,.,TRBJ2-2,.,TGTGCCAGTAAGGTGGCGGGGCCCGGGGAGCTGTTTTTT,CASKVAGPGELFF
TRBV7-7,TRBD2,TRBJ2-7,.,TGTGCTAGCAGCCGGGACTACTCCTACGAGCAGTACTTC,CASSRDYSYEQYF
TRBV5-1,.,TRBJ1-1,.,TGCGCCAGCAGCTTGGTTTTAAGTGCTTCCAGGTCCCTGAGAAACACTGAAGCTTTCTTT,CASSLVLSASRSLRNTEAFF